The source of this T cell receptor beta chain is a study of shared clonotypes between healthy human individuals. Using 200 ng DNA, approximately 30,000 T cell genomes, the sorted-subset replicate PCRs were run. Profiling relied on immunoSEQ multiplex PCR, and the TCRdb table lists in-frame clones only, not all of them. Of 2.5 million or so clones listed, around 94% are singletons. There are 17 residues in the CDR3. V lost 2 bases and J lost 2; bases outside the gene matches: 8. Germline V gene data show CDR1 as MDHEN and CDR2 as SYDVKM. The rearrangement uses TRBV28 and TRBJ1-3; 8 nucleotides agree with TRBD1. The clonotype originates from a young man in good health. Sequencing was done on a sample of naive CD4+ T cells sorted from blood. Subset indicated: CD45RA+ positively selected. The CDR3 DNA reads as TGTGCCAGCAGTTTACCTCAGGGGGCGCTTACTGGAAACACCATATATTTT. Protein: CASSLPQGALTGNTIYF. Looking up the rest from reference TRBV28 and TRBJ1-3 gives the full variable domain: DVKVTQSSRYLVKRTGEKVFLECVQDMDHENMFWYRQDPGLGLRLIYFSYDVKMKEKGDIPEGYSVSREKKERFSLILESASTNQTSMYLCASSLPQGALTGNTIYFGEGSWLTVV.